A selection of T cell receptor beta chains follows, all from one sample in a study of T-cell memory formation after mild COVID-19. A single record per CDR3 protein comes from TCRdb applying MiXCR to the 5' RACE reads. The data show about 430,000 distinct CDR3 sequences, with about a sixth seen just once and about 22% held by the top ten. Sequenced input: PBMCs or a T cell subset sorted from them (not recorded which). All receptors come from a man aged 18 to 29 who had mild COVID-19 (a few samples of this study predate the infection). Cell type and time point are not known. CDR3s include the opening cysteine and the closing phenylalanine or tryptophan.

CDR3aa,j_gene,v_gene
CASSPMGAGGFERYEKFF,TRBJ2-1,TRBV7-9
CATKTGGATNEKLFF,TRBJ1-4,TRBV10-3
CASSLATSYEQYF,TRBJ2-7,TRBV7-6
CASSLDGNYGYTF,TRBJ1-2,TRBV7-2
CASSSSPLGAAETQYF,TRBJ2-5,TRBV7-3
CSARGGAMNTEAFF,TRBJ1-1,TRBV20-1
CASSSRQGAFEQYF,TRBJ2-7,TRBV5-1
CASSLSTGRGLGTEAFF,TRBJ1-1,TRBV12-3/TRBV12-4
CASSRDARGEKLFF,TRBJ1-4,TRBV6-5
CASSPAGLLRQPQHF,TRBJ1-5,TRBV4-1
CASSSGVSWEGGYTF,TRBJ1-2,TRBV7-3
CASSLGTGTGFIF,TRBJ2-1,TRBV5-1
CASQGPSANTGELFF,TRBJ2-2,TRBV5-1
CASSQVWTGAGANVLTF,TRBJ2-6,TRBV4-1
CATSDLRTSDTQYF,TRBJ2-3,TRBV24-1
CASSGLGTGTLAKNIQYF,TRBJ2-4,TRBV4-2